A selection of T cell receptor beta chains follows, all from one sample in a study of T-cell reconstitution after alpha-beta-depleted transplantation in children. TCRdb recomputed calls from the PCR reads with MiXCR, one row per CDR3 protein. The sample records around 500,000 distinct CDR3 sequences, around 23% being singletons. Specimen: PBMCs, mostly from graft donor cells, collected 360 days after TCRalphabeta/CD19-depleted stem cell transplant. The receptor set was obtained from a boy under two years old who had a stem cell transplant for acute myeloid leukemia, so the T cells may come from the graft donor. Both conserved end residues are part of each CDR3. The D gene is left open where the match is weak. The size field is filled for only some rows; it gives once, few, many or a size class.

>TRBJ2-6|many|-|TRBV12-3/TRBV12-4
CASSFYSGANVLTF
TGTGCCAGCAGTTTCTACTCTGGGGCCAACGTCCTGACTTTC
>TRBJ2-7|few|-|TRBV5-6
CASSFGGFTYEQYF
TGTGCCAGCAGCTTCGGAGGGTTTACCTACGAGCAGTACTTC
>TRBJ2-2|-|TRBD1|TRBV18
CASSRDRGFTGELFF
TGTGCCAGCTCACGGGACAGGGGATTCACCGGGGAGCTGTTTTTT
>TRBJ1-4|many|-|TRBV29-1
CSVGQLGANEKLFF
TGCAGCGTTGGACAGCTGGGGGCTAATGAAAAACTGTTTTTT
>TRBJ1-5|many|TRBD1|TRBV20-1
CSARETGAQPQHF
TGCAGTGCTAGAGAAACAGGGGCTCAGCCCCAGCATTTT
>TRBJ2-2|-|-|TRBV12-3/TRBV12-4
CASSSPGLGSGELFF
TGTGCCAGCAGTTCCCCGGGACTCGGGTCCGGGGAGCTGTTTTTT
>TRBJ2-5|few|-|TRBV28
CASSGNRETQYF
TGTGCCAGCAGTGGAAATCGAGAGACCCAGTACTTC
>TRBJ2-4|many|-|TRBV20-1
CSARVSGLKNIQYF
TGCAGTGCTAGAGTTAGCGGCCTAAAAAACATTCAGTACTTC
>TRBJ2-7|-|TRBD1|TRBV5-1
CASSSRPGTATYEQYF
TGCGCCAGCAGCAGTCGACCCGGGACAGCAACCTACGAGCAGTACTTC
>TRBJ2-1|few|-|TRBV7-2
CASSLGTTFNEQFF
TGTGCCAGCAGCTTAGGGACAACTTTCAATGAGCAGTTCTTC
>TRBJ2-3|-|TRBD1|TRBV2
CASSETGWGTDTQYF
TGTGCCAGCAGCGAGACAGGGTGGGGCACAGATACGCAGTATTTT
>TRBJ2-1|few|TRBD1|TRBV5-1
CASSLRGQTGMYNEQFF
TGCGCCAGCAGCTTGAGGGGACAGACGGGGATGTACAATGAGCAGTTCTTC
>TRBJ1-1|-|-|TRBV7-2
CASSLVVRGNTEAFF
TGTGCCAGCAGCTTAGTGGTAAGGGGGAACACTGAAGCTTTCTTT
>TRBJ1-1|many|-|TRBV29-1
CSVDGVRRTEAFF
TGCAGCGTTGACGGCGTCAGGAGGACTGAAGCTTTCTTT
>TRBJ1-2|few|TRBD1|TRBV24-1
CATSDSGQIYGYTF
TGTGCCACCAGTGATTCGGGACAGATCTATGGCTACACCTTC
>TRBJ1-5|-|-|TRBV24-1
CATSDTDSNQPQHF
TGTGCCACCAGTGACACAGATAGCAATCAGCCCCAGCATTTT
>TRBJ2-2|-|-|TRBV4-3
CASSPKRQGGTGELFF
TGCGCCAGCAGCCCCAAAAGGCAGGGTGGCACCGGGGAGCTGTTTTTT
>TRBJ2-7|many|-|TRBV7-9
CASSFSRNEQYF
TGTGCCAGCAGCTTTTCCAGGAACGAGCAGTACTTC
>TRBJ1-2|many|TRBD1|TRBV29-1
CSVEGDRAYGYTF
TGCAGCGTTGAGGGGGACAGGGCCTATGGCTACACCTTC
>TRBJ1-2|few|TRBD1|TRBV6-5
CASSYFDRAYGYTF
TGTGCCAGCAGTTACTTTGACAGGGCGTATGGCTACACCTTC
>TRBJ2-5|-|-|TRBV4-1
CASSQGRVETQYF
TGCGCCAGCAGCCAAGGCAGGGTAGAGACCCAGTACTTC
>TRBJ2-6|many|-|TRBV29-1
CSAVMEAGANVLTF
TGCAGCGCCGTCATGGAGGCTGGGGCCAACGTCCTGACTTTC
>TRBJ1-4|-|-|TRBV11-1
CASSSWENEKLFF
TGTGCCAGCAGTTCCTGGGAGAATGAAAAACTGTTTTTT
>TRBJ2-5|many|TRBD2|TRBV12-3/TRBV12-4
CASSHRASGKETQYF
TGTGCCAGCAGCCACCGGGCTAGCGGAAAAGAGACCCAGTACTTC
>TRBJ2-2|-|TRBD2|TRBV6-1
CASSPILTIPGLAAGELFF
TGTGCCAGCAGTCCCATTTTAACGATTCCGGGACTAGCGGCCGGGGAGCTGTTTTTT
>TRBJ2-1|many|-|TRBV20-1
CSATFTEAGYEQFF
TGCAGTGCGACCTTTACAGAAGCCGGCTATGAGCAGTTCTTC
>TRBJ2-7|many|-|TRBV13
CASSRGPSEQYF
TGTGCCAGCAGCCGAGGCCCGAGCGAGCAGTACTTC
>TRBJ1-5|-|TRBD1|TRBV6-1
CASSPGQGFNQPQHF
TGTGCCAGCAGTCCGGGACAGGGGTTCAATCAGCCCCAGCATTTT
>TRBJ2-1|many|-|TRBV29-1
CSAPARDTSYNEQFF
TGCAGCGCCCCCGCCCGGGACACATCCTACAATGAGCAGTTCTTC
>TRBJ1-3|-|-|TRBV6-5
CASGTTGNTIYF
TGTGCCAGCGGGACAACTGGAAACACCATATATTTT
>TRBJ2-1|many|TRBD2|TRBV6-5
CASSYLWAIAGGDEQFF
TGTGCCAGCAGTTACCTATGGGCGATAGCGGGGGGGGATGAGCAGTTCTTC
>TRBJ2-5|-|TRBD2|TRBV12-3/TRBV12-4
CASRAGTSGGKTQETQYF
TGTGCCAGCAGGGCCGGGACTAGCGGGGGGAAAACTCAAGAGACCCAGTACTTC
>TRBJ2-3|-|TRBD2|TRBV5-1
CASSAGLAEDTQYF
TGCGCCAGCTCAGCGGGACTAGCGGAAGATACGCAGTATTTT
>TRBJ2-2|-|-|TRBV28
CASSLYPLRSGELFF
TGTGCCAGCAGTTTATATCCCCTTAGGTCCGGGGAGCTGTTTTTT
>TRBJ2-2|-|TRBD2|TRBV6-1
CATQGRGVTTGELFF
TGTGCCACCCAGGGGCGGGGGGTCACAACCGGGGAGCTGTTTTTT
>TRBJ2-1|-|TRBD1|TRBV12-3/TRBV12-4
CASSPTGGFLDEQFF
TGTGCCAGCAGTCCTACAGGGGGCTTCTTGGATGAGCAGTTCTTC
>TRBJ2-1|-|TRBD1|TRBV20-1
CSAIIPGQDYNEQFF
TGCAGTGCCATAATTCCGGGACAGGATTACAATGAGCAGTTCTTC
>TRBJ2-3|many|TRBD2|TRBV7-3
CASSPGTSGSTDTQYF
TGTGCCAGCAGCCCCGGGACTAGCGGCAGCACAGATACGCAGTATTTT
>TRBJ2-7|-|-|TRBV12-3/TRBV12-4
CASSRGGTAYEQYF
TGTGCCAGCAGCCGAGGGGGGACAGCCTACGAGCAGTACTTC
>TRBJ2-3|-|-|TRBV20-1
CSAAPGLRGDTQYF
TGCAGTGCAGCCCCGGGACTCAGGGGCGATACGCAGTATTTT
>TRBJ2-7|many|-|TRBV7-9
CASGGTLGEQYF
TGTGCCAGCGGCGGGACCCTGGGCGAGCAGTACTTC
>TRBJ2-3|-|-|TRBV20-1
CSARDAKVRTDTQYF
TGCAGTGCTAGGGATGCTAAGGTTAGGACAGATACGCAGTATTTT
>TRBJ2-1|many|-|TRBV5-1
CASSLEGGITYNEQFF
TGCGCCAGCAGCTTGGAGGGGGGGATCACCTACAATGAGCAGTTCTTC
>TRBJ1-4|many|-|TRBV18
CASSTTNEKLFF
TGTGCCAGCTCTACAACTAATGAAAAACTGTTTTTT
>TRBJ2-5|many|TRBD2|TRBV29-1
CSVELTRGGLAGGETQYF
TGCAGCGTTGAACTTACCCGTGGCGGGCTAGCGGGGGGAGAGACCCAGTACTTC
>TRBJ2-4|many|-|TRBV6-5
CASSYIGGAKNIQYF
TGTGCCAGCAGTTACATAGGGGGTGCCAAAAACATTCAGTACTTC
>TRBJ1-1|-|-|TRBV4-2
CASSPGASRAGRNTEAFF
TGTGCCAGCAGCCCGGGGGCGTCCAGGGCAGGTAGGAACACTGAAGCTTTCTTT
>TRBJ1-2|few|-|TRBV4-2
CASPRQPRRTAHRGYGYTF
TGTGCCAGCCCCCGTCAACCGCGGAGGACAGCCCATCGGGGGTATGGCTACACCTTC
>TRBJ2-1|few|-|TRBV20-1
CSASPRVIYNEQFF
TGCAGTGCTAGTCCCCGGGTTATATACAATGAGCAGTTCTTC
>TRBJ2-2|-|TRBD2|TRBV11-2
CASEASGDTGELFF
TGTGCCAGCGAGGCTAGCGGGGACACCGGGGAGCTGTTTTTT
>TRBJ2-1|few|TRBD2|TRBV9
CASSRIAGTYNEQFF
TGTGCCAGCAGCCGAATAGCGGGGACTTACAATGAGCAGTTCTTC
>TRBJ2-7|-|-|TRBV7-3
CASSTSPRGEQYF
TGTGCCAGCAGCACATCCCCAAGGGGCGAGCAGTACTTC